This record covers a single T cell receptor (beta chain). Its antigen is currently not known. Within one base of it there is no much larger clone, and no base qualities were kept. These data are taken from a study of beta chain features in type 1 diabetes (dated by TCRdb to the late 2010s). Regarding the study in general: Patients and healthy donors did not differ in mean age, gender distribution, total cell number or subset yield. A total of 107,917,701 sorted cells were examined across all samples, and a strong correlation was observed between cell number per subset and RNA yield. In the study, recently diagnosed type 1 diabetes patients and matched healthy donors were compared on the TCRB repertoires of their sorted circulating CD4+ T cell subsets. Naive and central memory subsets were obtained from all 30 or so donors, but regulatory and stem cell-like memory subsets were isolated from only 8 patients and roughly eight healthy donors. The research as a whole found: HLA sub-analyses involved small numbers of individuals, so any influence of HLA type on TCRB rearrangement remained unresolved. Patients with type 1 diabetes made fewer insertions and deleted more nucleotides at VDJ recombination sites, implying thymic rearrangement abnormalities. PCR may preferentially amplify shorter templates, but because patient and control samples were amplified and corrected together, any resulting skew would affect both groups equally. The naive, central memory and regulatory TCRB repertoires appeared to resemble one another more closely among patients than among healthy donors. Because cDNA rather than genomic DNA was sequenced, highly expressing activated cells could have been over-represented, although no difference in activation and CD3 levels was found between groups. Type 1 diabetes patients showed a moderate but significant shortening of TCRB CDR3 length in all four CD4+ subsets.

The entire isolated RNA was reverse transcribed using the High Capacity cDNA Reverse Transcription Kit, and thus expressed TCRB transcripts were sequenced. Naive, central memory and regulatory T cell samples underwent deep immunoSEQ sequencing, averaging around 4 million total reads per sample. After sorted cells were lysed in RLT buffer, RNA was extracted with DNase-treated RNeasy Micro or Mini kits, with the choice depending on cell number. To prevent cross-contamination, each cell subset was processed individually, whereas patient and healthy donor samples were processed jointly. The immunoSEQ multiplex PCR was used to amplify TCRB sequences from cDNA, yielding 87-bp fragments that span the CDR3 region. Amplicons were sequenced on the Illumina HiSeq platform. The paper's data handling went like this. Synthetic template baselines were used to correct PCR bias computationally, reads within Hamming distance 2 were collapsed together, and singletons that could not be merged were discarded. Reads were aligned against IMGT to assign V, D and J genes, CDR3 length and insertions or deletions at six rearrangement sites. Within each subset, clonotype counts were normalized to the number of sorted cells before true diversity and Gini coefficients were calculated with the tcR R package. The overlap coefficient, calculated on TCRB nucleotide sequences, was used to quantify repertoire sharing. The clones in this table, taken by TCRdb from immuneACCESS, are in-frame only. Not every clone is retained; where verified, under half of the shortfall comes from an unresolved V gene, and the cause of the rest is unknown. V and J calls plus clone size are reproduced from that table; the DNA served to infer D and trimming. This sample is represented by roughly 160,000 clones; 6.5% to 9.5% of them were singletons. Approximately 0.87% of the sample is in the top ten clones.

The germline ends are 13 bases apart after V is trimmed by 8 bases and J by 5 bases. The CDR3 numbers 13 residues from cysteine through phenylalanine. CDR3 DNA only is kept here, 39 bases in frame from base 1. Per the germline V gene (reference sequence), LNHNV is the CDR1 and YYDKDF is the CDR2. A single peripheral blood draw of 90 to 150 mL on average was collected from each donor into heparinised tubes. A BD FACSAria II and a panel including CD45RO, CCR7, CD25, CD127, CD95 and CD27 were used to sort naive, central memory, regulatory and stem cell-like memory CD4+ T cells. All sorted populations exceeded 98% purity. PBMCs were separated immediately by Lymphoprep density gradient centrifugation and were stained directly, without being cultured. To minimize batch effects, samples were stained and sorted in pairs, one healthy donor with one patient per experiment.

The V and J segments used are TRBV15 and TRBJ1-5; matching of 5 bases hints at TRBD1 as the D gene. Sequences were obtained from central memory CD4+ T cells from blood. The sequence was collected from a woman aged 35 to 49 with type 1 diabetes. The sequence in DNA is TGTGCCACCGGAACGGCAGGGCATCAGCCCCAGCATTTT. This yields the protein CATGTAGHQPQHF. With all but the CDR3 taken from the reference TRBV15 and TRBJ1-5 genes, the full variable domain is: DAMVIQNPRYQVTQFGKPVTLSCSQTLNHNVMYWYQQKSSQAPKLLFHYYDKDFNNEADTPDNFQSRRPNTSFCFLDIRSPGLGDTAMYLCATGTAGHQPQHFGDGTRLSIL.